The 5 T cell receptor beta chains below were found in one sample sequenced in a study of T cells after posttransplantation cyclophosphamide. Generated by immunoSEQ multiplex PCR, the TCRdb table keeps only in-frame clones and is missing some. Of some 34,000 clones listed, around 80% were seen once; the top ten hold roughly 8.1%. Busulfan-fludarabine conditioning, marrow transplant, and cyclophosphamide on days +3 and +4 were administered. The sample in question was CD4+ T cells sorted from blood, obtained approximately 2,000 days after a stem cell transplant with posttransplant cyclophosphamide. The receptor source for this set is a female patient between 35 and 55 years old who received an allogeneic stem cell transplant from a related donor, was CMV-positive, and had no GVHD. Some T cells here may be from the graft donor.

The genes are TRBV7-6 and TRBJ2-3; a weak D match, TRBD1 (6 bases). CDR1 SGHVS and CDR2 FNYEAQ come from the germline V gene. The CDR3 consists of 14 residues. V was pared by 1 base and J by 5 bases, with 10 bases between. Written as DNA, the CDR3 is TGTGCCAGCAGCTTAGGGCAGGGGATAGATACGCAGTATTTT. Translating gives CASSLGQGIDTQYF.

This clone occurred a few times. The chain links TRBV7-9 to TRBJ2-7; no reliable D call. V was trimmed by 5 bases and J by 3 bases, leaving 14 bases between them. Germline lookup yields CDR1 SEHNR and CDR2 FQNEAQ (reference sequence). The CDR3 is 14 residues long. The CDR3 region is CASSHLNTNYEQYF. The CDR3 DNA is TGTGCCAGCAGCCACCTGAACACGAACTACGAGCAGTACTTC.

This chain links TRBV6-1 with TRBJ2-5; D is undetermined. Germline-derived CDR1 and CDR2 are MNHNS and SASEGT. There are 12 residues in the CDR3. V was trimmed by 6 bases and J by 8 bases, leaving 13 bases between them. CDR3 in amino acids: CASRSGVQTQYF. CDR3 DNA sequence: TGTGCCAGCAGGTCTGGAGTACAAACCCAGTACTTC.

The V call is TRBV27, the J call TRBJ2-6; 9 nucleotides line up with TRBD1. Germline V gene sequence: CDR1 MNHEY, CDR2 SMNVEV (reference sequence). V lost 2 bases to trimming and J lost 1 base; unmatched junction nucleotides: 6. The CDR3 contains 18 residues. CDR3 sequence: CASSLRPGQGSGANVLTF. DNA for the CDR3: TGTGCCAGCAGTTTACGCCCGGGACAGGGTTCTGGGGCCAACGTCCTGACTTTC.

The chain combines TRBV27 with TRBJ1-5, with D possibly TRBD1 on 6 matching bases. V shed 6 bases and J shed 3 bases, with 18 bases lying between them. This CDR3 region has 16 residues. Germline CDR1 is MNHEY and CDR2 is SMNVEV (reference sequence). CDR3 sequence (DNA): TGTGCCAGCAGCCTAAGGGGGTCGATTAACAATCAGCCCCAGCATTTT. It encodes CASSLRGSINNQPQHF.